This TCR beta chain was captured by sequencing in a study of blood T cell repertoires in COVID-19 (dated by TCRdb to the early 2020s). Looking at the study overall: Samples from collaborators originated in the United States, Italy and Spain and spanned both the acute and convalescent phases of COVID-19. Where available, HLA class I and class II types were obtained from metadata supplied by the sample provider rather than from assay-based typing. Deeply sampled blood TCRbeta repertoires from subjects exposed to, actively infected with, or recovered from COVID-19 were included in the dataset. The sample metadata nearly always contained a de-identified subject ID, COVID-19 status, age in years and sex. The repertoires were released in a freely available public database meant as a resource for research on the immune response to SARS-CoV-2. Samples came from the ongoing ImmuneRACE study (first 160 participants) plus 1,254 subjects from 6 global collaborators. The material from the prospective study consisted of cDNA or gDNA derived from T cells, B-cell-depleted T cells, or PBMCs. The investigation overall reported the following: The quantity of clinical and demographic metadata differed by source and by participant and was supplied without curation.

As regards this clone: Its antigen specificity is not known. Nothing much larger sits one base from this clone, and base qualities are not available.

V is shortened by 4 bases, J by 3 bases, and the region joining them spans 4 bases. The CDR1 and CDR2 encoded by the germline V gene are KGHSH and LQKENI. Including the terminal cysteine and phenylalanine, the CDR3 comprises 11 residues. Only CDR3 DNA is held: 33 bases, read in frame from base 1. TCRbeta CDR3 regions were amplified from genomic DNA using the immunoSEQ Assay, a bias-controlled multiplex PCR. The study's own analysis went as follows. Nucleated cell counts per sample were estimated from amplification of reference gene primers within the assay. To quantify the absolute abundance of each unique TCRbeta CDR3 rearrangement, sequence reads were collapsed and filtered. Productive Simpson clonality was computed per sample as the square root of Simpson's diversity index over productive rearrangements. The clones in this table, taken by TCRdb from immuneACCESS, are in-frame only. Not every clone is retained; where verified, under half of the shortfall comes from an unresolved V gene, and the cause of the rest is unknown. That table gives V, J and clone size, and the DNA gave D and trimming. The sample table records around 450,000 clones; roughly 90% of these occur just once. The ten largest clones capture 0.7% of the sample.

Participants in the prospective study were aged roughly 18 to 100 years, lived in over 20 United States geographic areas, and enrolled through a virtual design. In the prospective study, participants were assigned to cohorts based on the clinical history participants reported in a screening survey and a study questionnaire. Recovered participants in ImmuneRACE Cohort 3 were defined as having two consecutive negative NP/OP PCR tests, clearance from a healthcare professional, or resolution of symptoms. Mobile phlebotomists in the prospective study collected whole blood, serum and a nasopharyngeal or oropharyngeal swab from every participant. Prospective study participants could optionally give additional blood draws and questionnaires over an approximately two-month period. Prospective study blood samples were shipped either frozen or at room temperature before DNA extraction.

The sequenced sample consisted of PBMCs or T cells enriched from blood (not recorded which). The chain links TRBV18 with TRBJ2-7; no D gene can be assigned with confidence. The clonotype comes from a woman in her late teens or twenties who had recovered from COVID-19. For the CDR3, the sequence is CASSLDYEQYF. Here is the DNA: TGTGCCAGCTCACTAGACTACGAGCAGTACTTC.